The sequence of this T cell receptor beta chain was determined in a study of control samples from healthy donors and cancer patients (dated by TCRdb to 2019 to 2021). A single count supports this clone. The antigen this receptor binds is unknown. No base quality values were provided; no much bigger clone lies one nucleotide off. The CDR3, from cysteine to phenylalanine, totals 13 residues. CDR3 DNA is the only sequence kept; it has 39 bases, read in frame from the first base. Looking up the germline V gene (reference sequence) yields CDR1 MNHNY and CDR2 SVGAGI. V ends up 3 bases short and J 3 bases short, with an unmatched junction base count of 1. Library generation was performed with the immunoSEQ multiplex PCR assay. TCRdb took over this immuneACCESS table, retaining in-frame rearrangements with V and J assigned. Such tables are incomplete; in checked studies, under half of the missing clones stem from an unresolved V gene, and the remainder is unexplained. For this sample there are roughly 160,000 clones; roughly 94% appear just once. Roughly 15% of the sample rests with the top ten.

What was sequenced was PBMCs. The chain couples TRBV6-6 to TRBJ1-1; 7 of the junction bases match TRBD1. The sequence was collected from a man in his 60s with colorectal cancer. The nucleotide sequence reads TGTGCCAGCAGTTATACAGGGGACACTGAAGCTTTCTTT. This translates into CASSYTGDTEAFF.